In its sample, the clone carrying this T cell receptor (beta chain) was seen a few times. This same CDR3 is encoded by further DNA sequences in the sample. The record originates from a study of blood T cell repertoires in COVID-19. Study summary: Acute-phase and convalescent COVID-19 samples originated in the United States, Italy and Spain.

Libraries were prepared by immunoSEQ multiplex PCR; TCRdb keeps only in-frame clonotypes and omits some of them. The sample gives 110,000 to 150,000 clones, approximately 91% of which show up once; more than 9% is in the top ten. The sequence was collected from a man aged 45-65 years with active or convalescent COVID-19. Source material: peripheral blood.

Here the CDR3 DNA reads TGTGCCAGCAGTGACGGCAGGGGCGGTGGCTACACCTTC. Translation: CASSDGRGGGYTF. This chain joins TRBV25-1 and TRBJ1-2, with a possible D match to TRBD1 (6 bases). Between the trimmed V and J ends, which lost 3 bases and 7 bases, there was a span of 12 bases. This CDR3 has 13 amino acids. Germline CDR1 MGHDK, CDR2 SYGVNS.